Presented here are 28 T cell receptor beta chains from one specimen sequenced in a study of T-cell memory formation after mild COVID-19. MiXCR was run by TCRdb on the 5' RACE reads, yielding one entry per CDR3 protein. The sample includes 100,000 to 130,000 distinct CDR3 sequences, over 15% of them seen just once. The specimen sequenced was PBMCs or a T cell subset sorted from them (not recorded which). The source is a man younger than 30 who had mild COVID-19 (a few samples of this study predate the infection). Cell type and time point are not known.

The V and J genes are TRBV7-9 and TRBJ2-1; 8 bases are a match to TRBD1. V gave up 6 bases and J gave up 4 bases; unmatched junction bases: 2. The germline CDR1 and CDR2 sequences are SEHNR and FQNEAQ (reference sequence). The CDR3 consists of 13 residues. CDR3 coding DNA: TGTGCCAGCAGGGGGACAGGATACAATGAGCAGTTCTTC. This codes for CASRGTGYNEQFF.

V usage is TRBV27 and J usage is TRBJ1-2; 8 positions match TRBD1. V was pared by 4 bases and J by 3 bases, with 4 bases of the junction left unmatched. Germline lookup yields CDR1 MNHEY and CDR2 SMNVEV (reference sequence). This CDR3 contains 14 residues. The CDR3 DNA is TGTGCCAGCAGTTCAAGGACAGGGTACTATGGCTACACCTTC. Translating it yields CASSSRTGYYGYTF.

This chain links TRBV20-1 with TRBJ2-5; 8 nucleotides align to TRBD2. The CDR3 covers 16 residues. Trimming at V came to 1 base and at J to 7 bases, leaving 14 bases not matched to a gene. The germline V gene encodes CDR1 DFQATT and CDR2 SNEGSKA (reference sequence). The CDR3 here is CSARAPTGGLVGTQYF. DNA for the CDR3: TGCAGTGCTAGAGCCCCAACGGGGGGGCTGGTAGGGACCCAGTACTTC.

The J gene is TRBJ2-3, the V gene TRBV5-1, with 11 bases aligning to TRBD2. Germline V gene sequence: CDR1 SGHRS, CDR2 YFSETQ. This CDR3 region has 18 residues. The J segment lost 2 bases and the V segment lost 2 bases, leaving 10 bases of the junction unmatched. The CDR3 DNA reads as TGCGCCAGCAGCTTCCTCCGTCTTAGCGGGGGGGTCACAGATACGCAGTATTTT. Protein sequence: CASSFLRLSGGVTDTQYF.

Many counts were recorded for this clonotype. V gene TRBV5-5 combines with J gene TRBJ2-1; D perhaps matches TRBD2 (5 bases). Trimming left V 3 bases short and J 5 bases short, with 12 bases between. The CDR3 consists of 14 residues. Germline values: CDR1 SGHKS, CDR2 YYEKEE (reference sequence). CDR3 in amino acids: CASSWVGKDNEQFF. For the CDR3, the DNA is TGTGCCAGCAGCTGGGTCGGGAAAGACAATGAGCAGTTCTTC.

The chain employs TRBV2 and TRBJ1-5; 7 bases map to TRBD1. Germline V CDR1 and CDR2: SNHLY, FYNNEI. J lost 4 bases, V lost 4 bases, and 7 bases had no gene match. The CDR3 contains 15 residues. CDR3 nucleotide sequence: TGTGCCAGCAGTGTCCGGACAGGAGGTAATCAGCCCCAGCATTTT. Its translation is CASSVRTGGNQPQHF. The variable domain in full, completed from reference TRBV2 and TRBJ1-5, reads EPEVTQTPSHQVTQMGQEVILRCVPISNHLYFYWYRQILGQKVEFLVSFYNNEISEKSEIFDDQFSVERPDGSNFTLKIRSTKLEDSAMYFCASSVRTGGNQPQHFGDGTRLSIL.

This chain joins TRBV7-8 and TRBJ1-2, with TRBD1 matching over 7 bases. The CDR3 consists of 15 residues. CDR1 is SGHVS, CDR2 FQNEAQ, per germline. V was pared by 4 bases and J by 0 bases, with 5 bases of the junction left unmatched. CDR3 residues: CASSWTGNANYGYTF. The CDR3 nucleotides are TGTGCCAGCAGCTGGACAGGAAACGCTAACTATGGCTACACCTTC.

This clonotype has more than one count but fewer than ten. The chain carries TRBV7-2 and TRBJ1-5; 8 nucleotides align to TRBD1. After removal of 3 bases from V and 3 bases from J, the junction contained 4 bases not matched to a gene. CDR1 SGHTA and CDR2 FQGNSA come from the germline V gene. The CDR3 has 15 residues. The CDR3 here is CASSFRQGPNQPQHF. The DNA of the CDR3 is TGTGCCAGCAGCTTCCGACAGGGGCCCAATCAGCCCCAGCATTTT.

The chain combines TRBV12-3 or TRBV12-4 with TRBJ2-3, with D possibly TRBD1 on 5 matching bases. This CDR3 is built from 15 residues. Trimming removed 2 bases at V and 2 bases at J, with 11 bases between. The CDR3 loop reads CASSLRQGYTDTQYF. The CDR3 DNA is TGTGCCAGCAGTTTAAGGCAGGGCTACACAGATACGCAGTATTTT.

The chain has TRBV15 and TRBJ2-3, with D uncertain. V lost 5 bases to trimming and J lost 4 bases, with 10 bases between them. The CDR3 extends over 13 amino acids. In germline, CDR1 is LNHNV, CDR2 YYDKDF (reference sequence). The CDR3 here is CATSGRRPDTQYF. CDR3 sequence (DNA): TGTGCCACCAGCGGGCGCAGGCCAGATACGCAGTATTTT.

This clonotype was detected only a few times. CDR3 residues: CLGGKNTEAFF. CDR3 sequence (DNA): TGTTTGGGGGGCAAGAACACTGAAGCTTTCTTT. The chain joins TRBV7-2 to TRBJ1-1, with D maybe TRBD1 (6 bases). The CDR3 spans 11 residues. Germline values: CDR1 SGHTA, CDR2 FQGNSA. The variable domain in full, with the rest retrieved from reference TRBV7-2 and TRBJ1-1, is GAGVSQSPSNKVTEKGKDVELRCDPISGHTALYWYRQSLGQGLEFLIYFQGNSAPDKSGLPSDRFSAERTGGSVSTLTIQRTQQEDSAVYLCLGGKNTEAFFGQGTRLTVV.

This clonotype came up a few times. The DNA for the CDR3 is TGTGCCAGCAGTCGGGGGACTAGCGGGGTCAGGCCAGACGAGCAGTACTTC. It codes for CASSRGTSGVRPDEQYF. The chain recombines TRBV28 with TRBJ2-7; 13 positions agree with TRBD2. This CDR3 region has 17 residues. CDR1 and CDR2 from the germline V gene are MDHEN and SYDVKM. V trimming: 5 bases; J trimming: 5 bases; junction bases outside the gene matches: 12.

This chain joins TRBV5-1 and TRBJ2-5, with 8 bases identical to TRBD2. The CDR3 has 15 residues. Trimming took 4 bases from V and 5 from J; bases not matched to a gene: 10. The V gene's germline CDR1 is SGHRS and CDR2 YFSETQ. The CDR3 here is CASSRTGLVGETQYF. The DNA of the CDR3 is TGCGCCAGCAGCCGCACGGGACTAGTCGGCGAGACCCAGTACTTC.

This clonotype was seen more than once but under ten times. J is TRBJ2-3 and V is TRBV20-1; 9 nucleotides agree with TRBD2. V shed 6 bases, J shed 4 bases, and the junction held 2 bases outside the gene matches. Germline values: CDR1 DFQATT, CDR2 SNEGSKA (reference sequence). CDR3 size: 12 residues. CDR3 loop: CSARTSADTQYF. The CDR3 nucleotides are TGCAGTGCAAGGACTAGCGCAGATACGCAGTATTTT.

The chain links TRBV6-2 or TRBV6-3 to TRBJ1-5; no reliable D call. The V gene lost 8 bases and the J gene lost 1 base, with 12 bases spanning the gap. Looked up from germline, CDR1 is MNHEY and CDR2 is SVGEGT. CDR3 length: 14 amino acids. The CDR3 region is CASRGRRSNQPQHF. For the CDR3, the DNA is TGTGCCAGCCGTGGCAGAAGAAGCAATCAGCCCCAGCATTTT.

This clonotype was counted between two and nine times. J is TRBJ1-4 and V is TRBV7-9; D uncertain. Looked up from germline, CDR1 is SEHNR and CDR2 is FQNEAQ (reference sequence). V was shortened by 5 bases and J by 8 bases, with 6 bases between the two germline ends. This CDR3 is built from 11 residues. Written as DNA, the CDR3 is TGTGCCAGCAGCGAGGTAGAAAAACTGTTTTTT. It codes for CASSEVEKLFF.

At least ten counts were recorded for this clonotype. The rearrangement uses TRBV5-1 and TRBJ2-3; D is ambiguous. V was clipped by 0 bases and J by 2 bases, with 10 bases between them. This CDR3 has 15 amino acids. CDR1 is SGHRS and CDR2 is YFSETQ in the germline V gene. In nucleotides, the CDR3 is TGCGCCAGCAGCTTGGAATCCAGGCCCACAGATACGCAGTATTTT. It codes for CASSLESRPTDTQYF.

CDR3 DNA: TGTGCCAGCGCATCCAGGGGGCCAACCGACGAAGCTTTCTTT. Residues: CASASRGPTDEAFF. V usage is TRBV6-2 or TRBV6-3 and J usage is TRBJ1-1, with TRBD1 identical over 8 bases. This CDR3 is built from 14 residues. CDR1 MNHEY and CDR2 SVGEGT come from the germline V gene. Unmatched junction bases numbered 13, after V lost 8 bases and J lost 8 bases.

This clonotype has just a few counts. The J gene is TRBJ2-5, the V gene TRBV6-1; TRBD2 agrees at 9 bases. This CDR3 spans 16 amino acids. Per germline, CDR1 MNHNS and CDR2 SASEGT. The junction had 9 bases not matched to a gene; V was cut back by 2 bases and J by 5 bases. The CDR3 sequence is CASSERPSGVLETQYF. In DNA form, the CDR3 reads TGTGCCAGCAGTGAAAGGCCTAGCGGGGTTCTGGAGACCCAGTACTTC.

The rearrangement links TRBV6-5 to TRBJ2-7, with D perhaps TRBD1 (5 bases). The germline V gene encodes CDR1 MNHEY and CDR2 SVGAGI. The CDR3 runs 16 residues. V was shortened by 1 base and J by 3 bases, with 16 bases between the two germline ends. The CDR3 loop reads CASSYFPGHHFYEQYF. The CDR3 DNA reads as TGTGCCAGCAGTTACTTTCCAGGACACCATTTCTACGAGCAGTACTTC.

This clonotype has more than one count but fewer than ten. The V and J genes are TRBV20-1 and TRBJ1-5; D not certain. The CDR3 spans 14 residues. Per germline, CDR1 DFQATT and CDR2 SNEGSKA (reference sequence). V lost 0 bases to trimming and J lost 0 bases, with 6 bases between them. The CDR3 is CSARDFLSNQPQHF. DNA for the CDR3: TGCAGTGCTAGAGACTTCCTTAGCAATCAGCCCCAGCATTTT.

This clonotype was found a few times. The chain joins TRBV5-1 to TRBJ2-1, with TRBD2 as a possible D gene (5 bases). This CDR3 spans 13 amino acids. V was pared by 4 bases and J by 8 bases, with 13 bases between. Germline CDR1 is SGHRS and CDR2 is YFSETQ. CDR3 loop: CASSTTRRDEQFF. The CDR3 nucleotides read TGCGCCAGCAGCACGACAAGGCGGGATGAGCAGTTCTTC.

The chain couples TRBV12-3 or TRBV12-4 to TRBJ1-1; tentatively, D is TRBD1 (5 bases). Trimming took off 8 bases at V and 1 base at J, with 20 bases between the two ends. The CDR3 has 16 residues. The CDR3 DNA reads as TGTGCCAGCGGTTCTAACTTGGGACCAGGGAACACTGAAGCTTTCTTT. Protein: CASGSNLGPGNTEAFF.

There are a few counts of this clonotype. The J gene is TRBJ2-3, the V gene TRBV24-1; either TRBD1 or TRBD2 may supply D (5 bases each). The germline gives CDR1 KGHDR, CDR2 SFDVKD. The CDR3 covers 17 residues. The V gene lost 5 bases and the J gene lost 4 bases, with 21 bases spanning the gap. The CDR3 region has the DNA TGTGCCACCAGTGCCCCTCCAGGGAGAGGGGTCTCAGATACGCAGTATTTT. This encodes CATSAPPGRGVSDTQYF.

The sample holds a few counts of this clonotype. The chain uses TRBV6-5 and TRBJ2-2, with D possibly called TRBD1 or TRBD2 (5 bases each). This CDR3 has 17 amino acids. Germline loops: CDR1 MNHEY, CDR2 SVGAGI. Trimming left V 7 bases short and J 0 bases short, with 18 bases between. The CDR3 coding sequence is TGTGCCAGCAACCCTCGGCGTGGGGGACCGAACACCGGGGAGCTGTTTTTT. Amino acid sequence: CASNPRRGGPNTGELFF.

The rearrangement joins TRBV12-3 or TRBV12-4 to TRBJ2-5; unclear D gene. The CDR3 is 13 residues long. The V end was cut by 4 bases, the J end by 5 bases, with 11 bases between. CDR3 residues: CASSWLSAETQYF. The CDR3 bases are TGTGCCAGCAGTTGGCTTAGTGCGGAGACCCAGTACTTC.

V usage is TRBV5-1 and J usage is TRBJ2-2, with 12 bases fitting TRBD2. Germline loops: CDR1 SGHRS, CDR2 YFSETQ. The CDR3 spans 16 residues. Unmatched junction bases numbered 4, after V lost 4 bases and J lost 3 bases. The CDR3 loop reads CASSTSSGGDTGELFF. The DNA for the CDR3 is TGCGCCAGCAGCACCTCTAGCGGGGGGGACACCGGGGAGCTGTTTTTT.

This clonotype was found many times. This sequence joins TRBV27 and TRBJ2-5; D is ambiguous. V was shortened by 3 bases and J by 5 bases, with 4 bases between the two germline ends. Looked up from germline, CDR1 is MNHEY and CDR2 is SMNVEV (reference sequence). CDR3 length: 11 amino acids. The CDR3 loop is CASSFRETQYF. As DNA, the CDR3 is TGTGCCAGCAGTTTCCGGGAGACCCAGTACTTC.